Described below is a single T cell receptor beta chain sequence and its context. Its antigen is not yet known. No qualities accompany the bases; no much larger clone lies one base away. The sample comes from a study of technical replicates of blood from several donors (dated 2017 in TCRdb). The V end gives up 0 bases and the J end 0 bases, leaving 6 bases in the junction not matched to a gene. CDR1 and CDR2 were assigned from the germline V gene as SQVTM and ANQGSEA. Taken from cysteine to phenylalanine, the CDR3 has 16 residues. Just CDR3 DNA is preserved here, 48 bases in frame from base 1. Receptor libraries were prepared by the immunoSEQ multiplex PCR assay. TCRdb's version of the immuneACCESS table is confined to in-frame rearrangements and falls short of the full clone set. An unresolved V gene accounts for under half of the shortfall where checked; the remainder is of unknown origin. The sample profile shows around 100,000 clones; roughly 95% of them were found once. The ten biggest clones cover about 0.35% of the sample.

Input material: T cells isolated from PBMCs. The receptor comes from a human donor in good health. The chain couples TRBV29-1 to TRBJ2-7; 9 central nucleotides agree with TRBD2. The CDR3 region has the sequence CSVEEGLAGSSYEQYF. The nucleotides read TGCAGCGTTGAAGAGGGGCTAGCGGGAAGCTCCTACGAGCAGTACTTC.